This TCR beta chain was sequenced during a study of metastatic and nonmetastatic thyroid tumors. TCRdb used MiXCR to call clones anew from the PCR reads. The table lists about 40,000 clones, about a sixth of them singletons. This clone was counted at least ten times. No treatment had been given to any patient before thyroid surgery. V gave up 4 bases and J gave up 2 bases, with 12 bases separating them. CDR1 and CDR2 from the germline V gene are SGDLS and YYNGEE. The CDR3 loop spans 14 amino acids. Sequenced input: blood. This sequence was found in a female donor with papillary thyroid cancer or a benign thyroid nodule (not recorded which). Some clones in this sample may be carry-over from other donors' samples. J is TRBJ1-1 and V is TRBV9, with D possibly TRBD1 on 5 matching bases. CDR3 sequence (DNA): TGTGCCAGCAGCCCCCAGACAGTTAACACTGAAGCTTTCTTT. It translates to CASSPQTVNTEAFF.